The T cell receptor beta chain described here comes from a study of shared clonotypes between healthy human individuals. Study findings and constraints: Shared clonotypes across all four donors exceeded non-shared ones in generation probability.

Concerning this clone itself: What it binds is unknown.

TCRdb's copy holds only in-frame clones and misses some; the assay was immunoSEQ multiplex PCR. The sample records about 980,000 clones, around three quarters being singletons. The CDR3 has 15 amino acids. V was pared by 1 base and J by 4 bases, with 10 bases between. The germline V gene encodes CDR1 KGHSH and CDR2 LQKENI. None of the donors, who were healthy HIV-negative adults, had recently had acute infections or vaccinations. The CD4+ fraction was divided into a CD45RA+ naive subset and a CD45RA-negative memory subset. Sequencing was performed on memory CD4+ T cells sorted from blood. As for subset: CD45RA-negative fraction. This TCR was sampled from a man aged 18 to 35 in good health. The gene calls are TRBV18 and TRBJ2-2; D uncertain. The CDR3 region has the DNA TGTGCCAGCTCACCACGGGGAACGGGCACCGGGGAGCTGTTTTTT. Translated, it gives CASSPRGTGTGELFF.